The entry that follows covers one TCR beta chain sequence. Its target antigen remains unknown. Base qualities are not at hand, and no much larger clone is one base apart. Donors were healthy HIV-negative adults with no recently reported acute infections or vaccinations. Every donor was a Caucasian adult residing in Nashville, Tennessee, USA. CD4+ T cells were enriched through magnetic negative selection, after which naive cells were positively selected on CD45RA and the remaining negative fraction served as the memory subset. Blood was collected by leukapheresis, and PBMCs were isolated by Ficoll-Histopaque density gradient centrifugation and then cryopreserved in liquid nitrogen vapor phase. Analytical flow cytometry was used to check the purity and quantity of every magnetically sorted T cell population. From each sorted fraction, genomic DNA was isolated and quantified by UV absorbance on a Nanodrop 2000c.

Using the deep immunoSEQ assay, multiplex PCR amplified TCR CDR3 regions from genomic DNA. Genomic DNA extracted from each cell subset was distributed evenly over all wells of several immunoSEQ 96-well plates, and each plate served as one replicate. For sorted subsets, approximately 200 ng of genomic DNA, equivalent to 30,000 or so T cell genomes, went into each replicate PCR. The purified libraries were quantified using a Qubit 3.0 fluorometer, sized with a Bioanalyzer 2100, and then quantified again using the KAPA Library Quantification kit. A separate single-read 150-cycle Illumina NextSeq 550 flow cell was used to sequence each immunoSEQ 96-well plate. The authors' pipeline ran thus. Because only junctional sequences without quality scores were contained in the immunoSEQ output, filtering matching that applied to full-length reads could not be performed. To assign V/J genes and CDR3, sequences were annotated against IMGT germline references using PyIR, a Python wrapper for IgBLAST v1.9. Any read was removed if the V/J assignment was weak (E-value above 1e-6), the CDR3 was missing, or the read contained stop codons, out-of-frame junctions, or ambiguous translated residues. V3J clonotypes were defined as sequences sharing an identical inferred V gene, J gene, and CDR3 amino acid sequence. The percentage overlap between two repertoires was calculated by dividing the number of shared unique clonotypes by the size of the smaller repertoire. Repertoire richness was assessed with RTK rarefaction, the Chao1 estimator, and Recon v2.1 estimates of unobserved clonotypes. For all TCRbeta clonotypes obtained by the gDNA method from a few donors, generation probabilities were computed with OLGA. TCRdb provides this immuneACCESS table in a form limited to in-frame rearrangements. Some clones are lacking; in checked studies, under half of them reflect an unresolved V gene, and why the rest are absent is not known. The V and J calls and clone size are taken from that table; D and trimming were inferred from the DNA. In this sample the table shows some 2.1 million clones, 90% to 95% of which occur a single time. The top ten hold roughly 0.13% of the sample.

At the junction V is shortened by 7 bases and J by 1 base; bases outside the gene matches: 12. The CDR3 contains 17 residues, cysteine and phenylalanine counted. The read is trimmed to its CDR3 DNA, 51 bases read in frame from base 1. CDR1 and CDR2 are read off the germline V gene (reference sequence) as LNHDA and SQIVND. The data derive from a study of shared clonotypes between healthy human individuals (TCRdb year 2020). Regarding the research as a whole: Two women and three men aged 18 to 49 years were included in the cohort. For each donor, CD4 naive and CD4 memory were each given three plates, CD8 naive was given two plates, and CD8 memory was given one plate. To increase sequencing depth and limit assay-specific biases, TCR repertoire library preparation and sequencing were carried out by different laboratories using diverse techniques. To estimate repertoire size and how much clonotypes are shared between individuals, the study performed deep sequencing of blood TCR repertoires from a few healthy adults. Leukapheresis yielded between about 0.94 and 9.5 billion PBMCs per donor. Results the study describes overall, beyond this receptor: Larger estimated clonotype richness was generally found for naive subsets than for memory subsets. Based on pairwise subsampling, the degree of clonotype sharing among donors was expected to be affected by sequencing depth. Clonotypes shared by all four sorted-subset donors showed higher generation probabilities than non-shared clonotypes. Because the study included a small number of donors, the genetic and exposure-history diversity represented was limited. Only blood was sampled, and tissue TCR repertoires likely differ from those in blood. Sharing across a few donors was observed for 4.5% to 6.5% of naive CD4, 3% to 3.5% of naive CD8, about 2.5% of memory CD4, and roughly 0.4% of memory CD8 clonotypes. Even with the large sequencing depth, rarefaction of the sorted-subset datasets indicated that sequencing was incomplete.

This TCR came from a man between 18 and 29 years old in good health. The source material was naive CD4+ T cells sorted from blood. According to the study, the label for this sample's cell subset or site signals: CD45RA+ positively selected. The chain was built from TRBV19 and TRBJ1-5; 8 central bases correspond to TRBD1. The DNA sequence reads TGTGCCAGTATCGGTGCAGGGGGCTGGGAAAGCAATCAGCCCCAGCATTTT. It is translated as CASIGAGGWESNQPQHF.